A single sample gave rise to the 30 T cell receptor beta chains below, sequenced in a study of OX40 agonist ivuxolimab in advanced cancers. Library construction relied on the immunoSEQ multiplex PCR assay. TCRdb re-hosts the immuneACCESS table, in-frame sequences only. Its copies lack some clones; in the studies checked, an unresolved V gene accounts for under half of them, and the cause for the rest is not known. The sample table contains 30,000 or so clones; only one count was recorded for around four fifths of them. Of the sample, around a quarter is held by the ten largest clones. The sequenced sample was CD4+ or CD8+ T cells sorted from blood, obtained in a trial of the OX40 agonist ivuxolimab. These receptors were obtained from an adult with an advanced solid tumor such as melanoma, head and neck, liver or kidney cancer.

The chain joins TRBV4-1 to TRBJ2-5; 7 bases match TRBD2. The V gene's germline CDR1 is MGHRA and CDR2 YSYEKL. The CDR3 runs 13 residues. V was pared by 1 base and J by 4 bases, with 0 bases of the junction left unmatched. In DNA form, the CDR3 reads TGCGCCAGCAGCCAAGGGGGGGGAGAGACCCAGTACTTC. Translation: CASSQGGGETQYF.

This chain joins TRBV27 and TRBJ1-6; no reliable D call. The CDR3 has 15 amino acids. Germline V gives CDR1 MNHEY, CDR2 SMNVEV (reference sequence). Trimming shortened V by 0 bases and J by 6 bases, and 9 bases separated the two germline ends. CDR3 nucleotides: TGTGCCAGCAGTTTATCCCTTGAGTTTAATTCACCCCTCCACTTT. It codes for CASSLSLEFNSPLHF.

V usage is TRBV20-1 and J usage is TRBJ2-2; tentatively, D is TRBD1 (5 bases). CDR1 is DFQATT and CDR2 is SNEGSKA in the germline V gene (reference sequence). This CDR3 spans 11 amino acids. V lost 6 bases to trimming and J lost 7 bases, with 9 bases between them. In DNA form, the CDR3 reads TGCAGTGCAGGGGTTGTCGGGGAGCTGTTTTTT. It specifies CSAGVVGELFF.

The chain employs TRBV29-1 and TRBJ2-3; 9 bases are a match to TRBD1. The V segment lost 7 bases and the J segment 0 bases; nucleotides outside the gene matches: 11. The germline V gene encodes CDR1 SQVTM and CDR2 ANQGSEA. This CDR3 region has 16 residues. This chain's CDR3 is CSASGTGLTSTDTQYF. CDR3 DNA sequence: TGCAGCGCGTCGGGGACAGGGCTAACTAGCACAGATACGCAGTATTTT.

The CDR3 protein is CASSQTGQGYGYTF. CDR3 nucleotides: TGTGCCAGCAGTCAGACAGGGCAAGGCTATGGCTACACCTTC. V and J are TRBV27 and TRBJ1-2; TRBD1 agrees at 7 bases. The CDR3 runs to 14 residues. Losses at the gene ends were 5 bases for V and 4 bases for J; bases not matched to a gene: 7. Germline V gene lookup returns CDR1 MNHEY and CDR2 SMNVEV (reference sequence).

This sequence joins TRBV10-1 and TRBJ2-5; D not certain. V lost 4 bases to trimming and J lost 5 bases, with 8 bases between them. Germline CDR1 reads WNHNN; CDR2 reads SYGVQD (reference sequence). This CDR3 has 12 amino acids. For the CDR3, the DNA is TGCGCCAGCAGTGGGGAAGAGGAGACCCAGTACTTC. Residues: CASSGEEETQYF.

This chain connects TRBV23-1 to TRBJ1-2, with D unclear. TRBV23-1 is designated an ORF whose function remains uncertain. The V and J ends lost 4 bases and 4 bases respectively, with 13 bases between them. The CDR3 is 14 residues long. In DNA form, the CDR3 reads TGCGCCAGCAGTCCGGGTCAAGGACCCTATGGCTACACCTTC. Translating gives CASSPGQGPYGYTF.

The chain has TRBV27 and TRBJ2-7; D may be TRBD1 or TRBD2 (5 bases each). V lost 5 bases and J 4 bases, leaving 12 bases between the germline ends. The germline V gene encodes CDR1 MNHEY and CDR2 SMNVEV (reference sequence). CDR3 size: 13 residues. The CDR3 loop is CASSPGTAYEQYF. CDR3 nucleotide sequence: TGTGCCAGCAGTCCGGGGACCGCGTACGAGCAGTACTTC.

This sequence joins TRBV5-8 and TRBJ2-1; 10 bases agree with TRBD1. The CDR3 covers 15 residues. V gave up 4 bases and J gave up 3 bases; unmatched junction bases: 4. Germline V lookup: CDR1 SGHTS, CDR2 YDEGEE. The CDR3 spells CASSRRDRGYNEQFF. CDR3 DNA sequence: TGTGCCAGCAGCCGTCGGGACAGGGGCTACAATGAGCAGTTCTTC. The entire variable domain, with the rest obtained from reference TRBV5-8 and TRBJ2-1, is as follows: EAGVTQSPTHLIKTRGQQATLRCSPISGHTSVYWYQQALGLGLQFLLWYDEGEERNRGNFPPRFSGRQFPNYSSELNVNALELEDSALYLCASSRRDRGYNEQFFGPGTRLTVL.

The chain employs TRBV10-2 and TRBJ2-2; D is perhaps TRBD2 (7 bases). The CDR3 contains 14 residues. Trimming removed 5 bases at V and 4 bases at J, with 11 bases between. Germline V CDR1 and CDR2: WSHSY, SAAADI. The CDR3 bases are TGCGCCAGCAGTTGGGGGGGCCTCACCGGGGAGCTGTTTTTT. This gives the protein CASSWGGLTGELFF.

The chain employs TRBV27 and TRBJ2-3; possibly TRBD1 for D (5 bases). V dropped 1 base and J dropped 6 bases, with 8 bases sitting between them. This CDR3 comprises 13 residues. Germline V gene lookup returns CDR1 MNHEY and CDR2 SMNVEV (reference sequence). The CDR3 DNA follows: TGTGCCAGCAGTTTATTCCCAGGGGATACGCAGTATTTT. Amino acids: CASSLFPGDTQYF.

The CDR3 loop reads CASRQRGNYGYTF. In DNA, the CDR3 is TGTGCCAGCAGACAGAGGGGTAACTATGGCTACACCTTC. This chain links TRBV27 with TRBJ1-2; possibly TRBD1 for D (5 bases). V lost 6 bases and J 1 base, leaving 9 bases between the germline ends. Germline V gene lookup returns CDR1 MNHEY and CDR2 SMNVEV (reference sequence). The CDR3 is 13 amino acids.

The chain is built from TRBV4-1 and TRBJ2-5; D is uncertain. Trimming left V 0 bases short and J 1 base short, with 9 bases between. The CDR3 runs to 15 residues. Germline assignment: CDR1 MGHRA and CDR2 YSYEKL. The CDR3 region has the DNA TGCGCCAGCAGCCAAGATAAACTTGTCCAAGAGACCCAGTACTTC. This sequence encodes CASSQDKLVQETQYF.

The rearrangement joins TRBV28 to TRBJ1-3; the D gene is possibly TRBD1 (5 bases). The CDR3 extends over 16 amino acids. Trimming removed 3 bases at V and 2 bases at J, with 14 bases between. CDR1 MDHEN and CDR2 SYDVKM come from the germline V gene. The CDR3: CASSFRGIVTGNTIYF. CDR3 nucleotides: TGTGCCAGCAGTTTCCGGGGGATTGTAACTGGAAACACCATATATTTT.

This clone was counted once. The chain is built from TRBV30 and TRBJ2-7; 9 nucleotides match TRBD1. V lost 2 bases to trimming and J lost 3 bases; unmatched junction nucleotides: 5. Per the germline V gene, CDR1 is GTSNPN and CDR2 is SVGIG (reference sequence). This CDR3 comprises 14 residues. The CDR3 nucleotides are TGTGCCTGGAGTCTAGGACAGGGGATCTACGAGCAGTACTTC. It translates to CAWSLGQGIYEQYF.

J is TRBJ2-1 and V is TRBV28, with TRBD1 matching over 10 bases. Germline-derived CDR1 and CDR2 are MDHEN and SYDVKM. V lost 0 bases and J lost 5; bases outside the gene matches: 7. The CDR3 has 17 amino acids. CDR3 nucleotide sequence: TGTGCCAGCAGTTTATGGGCCGGGACAGGGGCTCACAATGAGCAGTTCTTC. Translation: CASSLWAGTGAHNEQFF.

The rearrangement uses TRBV28 and TRBJ2-1; 12 bases are shared with TRBD1. This CDR3 has 17 residues. Trimming at V came to 3 bases and at J to 9 bases, leaving 12 bases not matched to a gene. Germline V gene lookup returns CDR1 MDHEN and CDR2 SYDVKM. CDR3: CASSLSRDRGLGGEQFF. For the CDR3, the DNA is TGTGCCAGCAGTTTGTCCCGGGACAGGGGGCTCGGTGGTGAGCAGTTCTTC.

The chain employs TRBV21-1 and TRBJ1-4. TRBV21-1 is an annotated pseudogene. This CDR3 has 15 residues. The CDR3 DNA reads TGTGCCAGCAGCGCCTGGAGGGGGTTCCATGAAAAACTGTTTTTT. Amino acid sequence: CASSAWRGFHEKLFF.

The rearrangement uses TRBV27 and TRBJ2-7; 7 bases match TRBD1. The V segment lost 2 bases and the J segment 3 bases; nucleotides outside the gene matches: 4. This CDR3 region has 14 residues. From germline, CDR1 is MNHEY and CDR2 SMNVEV (reference sequence). CDR3 in DNA: TGTGCCAGCAGTTTAATGGGACAGATCTACGAGCAGTACTTC. Its translation is CASSLMGQIYEQYF.

The gene calls are TRBV27 and TRBJ2-5, with D perhaps assigned TRBD1 or TRBD2 (6 bases each). The ends were cut back, 7 bases at V and 4 bases at J, with 13 bases in the middle. The germline V gene encodes CDR1 MNHEY and CDR2 SMNVEV (reference sequence). The CDR3 is made up of 13 amino acids. DNA for the CDR3: TGTGCCAGCATCGCACAGGGAGGAGAGACCCAGTACTTC. It codes for CASIAQGGETQYF.

In its sample, this clone was seen a few times. The chain recombines TRBV21-1 with TRBJ2-7; TRBD1 is the table's D call and was not checked against the DNA. TRBV21-1 is a documented pseudogene. This CDR3 contains 17 residues. CDR3 nucleotides: TGTGCCAGCAGCAATCTTGGCAGGGGGATTTGGATTGACGAGCAGTACTTC. It is translated as CASSNLGRGIWIDEQYF.

The J gene is TRBJ2-2, the V gene TRBV14; D perhaps matches TRBD2 (7 bases). V lost 0 bases, J lost 8 bases, and 19 bases lay in between. The CDR3 is 17 residues long. The germline V gene has CDR1 SGHDN and CDR2 FVKESK. The CDR3 loop reads CASSQEIWGGPAGELFF. CDR3 DNA: TGTGCCAGCAGCCAAGAGATCTGGGGGGGCCCGGCGGGGGAGCTGTTTTTT.

The chain couples TRBV19 to TRBJ1-5; a possible D gene is TRBD1 (5 bases). The V end was cut by 8 bases, the J end by 3 bases, with 14 bases between. Looked up from germline, CDR1 is LNHDA and CDR2 is SQIVND (reference sequence). The length of the CDR3 is 14 residues. The CDR3 is CASEPGTSNQPQHF. DNA for the CDR3: TGTGCCAGTGAGCCCGGGACCTCCAATCAGCCCCAGCATTTT.

There are a few counts of this clone. CDR3 nucleotide sequence: TGTGCCAGTAGTATAGTCAGCGGGGGGGACTCCTACAATGAGCAGTTCTTC. It is translated as CASSIVSGGDSYNEQFF. The rearrangement joins TRBV19 to TRBJ2-1; 10 nucleotides line up with TRBD2. Germline CDR1 and CDR2: LNHDA and SQIVND (reference sequence). The CDR3 covers 17 residues. V shed 1 base and J 0 bases; nucleotides not matched to a gene: 3.

In its sample, this clone was seen a few times. The rearrangement uses TRBV6-5 and TRBJ1-1; D is ambiguous. The CDR3 spans 13 residues. Trimming removed 5 bases from V and 6 bases from J, with 13 bases in between. Germline loops: CDR1 MNHEY, CDR2 SVGAGI. CDR3 coding DNA: TGTGCCAGCAGTATGGGGTCCGCGCCTGAAGCTTTCTTT. Its protein is CASSMGSAPEAFF.

The V call is TRBV13, the J call TRBJ2-3, with D hard to call. The V gene's germline CDR1 is PRHDT and CDR2 FYEKMQ (reference sequence). The ends were cut back, 3 bases at V and 2 bases at J, with 9 bases in the middle. The CDR3 contains 14 residues. CDR3 region: CASSFKVLTDTQYF. The CDR3 DNA reads TGTGCCAGCAGCTTTAAAGTCCTCACAGATACGCAGTATTTT. The complete variable domain, with remaining parts taken from reference TRBV13 and TRBJ2-3, reads AAGVIQSPRHLIKEKRETATLKCYPIPRHDTVYWYQQGPGQDPQFLISFYEKMQSDKGSIPDRFSAQQFSDYHSELNMSSLELGDSALYFCASSFKVLTDTQYFGPGTRLTVL.

The count of this clone is one. The rearrangement uses TRBV7-6 and TRBJ2-3, with TRBD2 as a possible D gene (5 bases). There are 14 residues in the CDR3. In germline, CDR1 is SGHVS, CDR2 FNYEAQ. V was trimmed by 5 bases and J by 2 bases, leaving 11 bases between them. CDR3 region: CASSPRGSTDTQYF. The CDR3 DNA is TGTGCCAGCAGCCCCCGGGGATCCACAGATACGCAGTATTTT.

The gene calls are TRBV6-4 and TRBJ2-3; the D gene is possibly TRBD2 (5 bases). Per germline, CDR1 MRHNA and CDR2 SNTAGT. Trimming pared 3 bases from V and 3 bases from J, leaving 16 bases between. CDR3 length: 16 residues. In DNA form, the CDR3 reads TGTGCCAGCAGTGAGAGGGCAGCAGATGGGACAGATACGCAGTATTTT. Translated, it gives CASSERAADGTDTQYF.

The rearrangement links TRBV19 to TRBJ2-1; either TRBD1 or TRBD2 may fit D (7 bases each). This CDR3 spans 19 amino acids. Trimming took 4 bases from V and 4 from J, leaving 26 bases between them. Germline values: CDR1 LNHDA, CDR2 SQIVND (reference sequence). CDR3 DNA: TGTGCCAGTAGTACCGGCCCTCTCCTGACAGGGACTAAATACAATGAGCAGTTCTTC. Amino acids: CASSTGPLLTGTKYNEQFF.

CDR3 nucleotide sequence: TGTGCCAGCAGTTACTCCCTAGGGTCTGAAGCTTTCTTT. Its protein product is CASSYSLGSEAFF. The chain links TRBV6-5 to TRBJ1-1, with no clear D. V gave up 0 bases and J gave up 6 bases, with 8 bases separating them. The CDR3 covers 13 residues. Germline V lookup: CDR1 MNHEY, CDR2 SVGAGI.